This TCR beta chain was sequenced during a study of cytomegalovirus exposure and HLA in healthy donors. The protocol was immunoSEQ multiplex PCR, while the TCRdb copy is restricted to in-frame clones and leaves out a portion. The table lists roughly 170,000 clones, about four fifths of them singletons. Germline CDR1 is LNHDA and CDR2 is SQIVND (reference sequence). This CDR3 has 17 residues. Deletions cut 6 bases from V and 3 bases from J, with 24 bases between. The sequence was collected from a woman in her late teens or twenties in good health and CMV-seropositive. This chain links TRBV19 with TRBJ2-7; D perhaps matches TRBD1 (6 bases). The sequencing sample was made of PBMCs. CDR3 protein: CASREGHQGTLGYEQYF. The CDR3 DNA is TGTGCCAGTAGGGAAGGACACCAGGGGACCCTCGGCTACGAGCAGTACTTC. Drawing the rest from reference TRBV19 and TRBJ2-7, the complete variable domain is DGGITQSPKYLFRKEGQNVTLSCEQNLNHDAMYWYRQDPGQGLRLIYYSQIVNDFQKGDIAEGYSVSREKKESFPLTVTSAQKNPTAFYLCASREGHQGTLGYEQYFGPGTRLTVT.